The 4 T cell receptor beta chains presented below share a single source sample, sequenced in a study of shared clonotypes between healthy human individuals. Data came from immunoSEQ multiplex PCR; TCRdb stores just in-frame clones and leaves some out. The table has 550,000 to 600,000 clones, roughly 72% seen once. Sequencing was performed on PBMCs. The receptors stem from a woman aged 35 to 49 in good health. Some clones in this sample may be carry-over from other donors' samples.

The chain is built from TRBV7-9 and TRBJ1-2; no firm D call. Germline V gives CDR1 SEHNR, CDR2 FQNEAQ (reference sequence). The CDR3 sequence is 13 residues long. With 0 bases removed from V and 8 bases from J, the gap between germline ends came to 10 bases. CDR3 sequence (DNA): TGTGCCAGCAGCTTAGCGGAATGGGTAGGCTACACCTTC. Translation gives CASSLAEWVGYTF. Full variable domain (missing parts from reference TRBV7-9 and TRBJ1-2): DTGVSQNPRHKITKRGQNVTFRCDPISEHNRLYWYRQTLGQGPEFLTYFQNEAQLEKSRLLSDRFSAERPKGSFSTLEIQRTEQGDSAMYLCASSLAEWVGYTFGSGTRLTVV.

The gene calls are TRBV18 and TRBJ2-1, with unresolved D. V lost 1 base and J lost 2, with 12 bases in between. Germline V gene sequence: CDR1 KGHSH, CDR2 LQKENI. The CDR3 spans 16 residues. The CDR3 sequence is CASSPLVTSTYNEQFF. CDR3 in DNA: TGTGCCAGCTCACCACTCGTGACGTCTACCTACAATGAGCAGTTCTTC.

The rearrangement uses TRBV25-1 and TRBJ2-1; 8 nucleotides line up with TRBD2. Germline V lookup: CDR1 MGHDK, CDR2 SYGVNS. The V gene end was trimmed by 1 base and the J gene end by 9 bases; junction bases not matched to a gene: 11. The CDR3 consists of 16 residues. CDR3 sequence: CASSELWASGWGEQFF. The CDR3 nucleotides are TGTGCCAGCAGTGAATTATGGGCTAGCGGGTGGGGTGAGCAGTTCTTC.

This rearrangement joins TRBV7-8 to TRBJ2-5, with TRBD1 matching over 8 bases. The end of the DNA is better explained by TRBJ2-7, so the J call may be wrong. From germline, CDR1 is SGHVS and CDR2 FQNEAQ. This CDR3 is 14 amino acids long. The CDR3 nucleotides are TGTGCCAGCAGCGCCCGACAGGGGAGGTACGAGCAGTACTTC. Translated: CASSARQGRYEQYF.